This TCR beta chain was sequenced in a study of PD-1 blockade in classical Hodgkin lymphoma. Study background: Administration of nivolumab to patients was at 3 mg/kg intravenously every 2 weeks. Study results and limitations: Healthy donors reportedly exceeded newly diagnosed patients in baseline TCR diversity. Patients starting nivolumab less than 1 year after ASCT had lower diversity and were excluded from later analyses.

Time point denoted: cycle 4 day 1 (C4D1), after five to seven weeks of nivolumab. Exposure to brentuximab vedotin varied, and each patient had relapsed following autologous stem cell transplantation. The method was immunoSEQ multiplex PCR; TCRdb's version includes in-frame clones alone and lacks a portion of them. The table has roughly 64,000 clones, 91% seen once. Germline lookup yields CDR1 KGHSY and CDR2 FQNENV. The CDR3 extends over 17 amino acids. V trimming: 2 bases; J trimming: 2 bases; junction bases outside the gene matches: 10. Regarding this clone: Its antigen is still unknown.

This receptor was identified in a human donor with classical Hodgkin lymphoma. The sample here was peripheral blood mononuclear cells (PBMCs), taken before the fourth cycle of nivolumab. The J gene is TRBJ2-7, the V gene TRBV16; TRBD2 aligns across 9 bases. CDR3 residues: CASSQPFFRGGAYEQYF. The CDR3 coding sequence is TGTGCCAGCAGCCAACCATTTTTCCGCGGGGGGGCCTACGAGCAGTACTTC. Full variable domain (missing parts from reference TRBV16 and TRBJ2-7): GEEVAQTPKHLVRGEGQKAKLYCAPIKGHSYVFWYQQVLKNEFKFLISFQNENVFDETGMPKERFSAKCLPNSPCSLEIQATKLEDSAVYFCASSQPFFRGGAYEQYFGPGTRLTVT.